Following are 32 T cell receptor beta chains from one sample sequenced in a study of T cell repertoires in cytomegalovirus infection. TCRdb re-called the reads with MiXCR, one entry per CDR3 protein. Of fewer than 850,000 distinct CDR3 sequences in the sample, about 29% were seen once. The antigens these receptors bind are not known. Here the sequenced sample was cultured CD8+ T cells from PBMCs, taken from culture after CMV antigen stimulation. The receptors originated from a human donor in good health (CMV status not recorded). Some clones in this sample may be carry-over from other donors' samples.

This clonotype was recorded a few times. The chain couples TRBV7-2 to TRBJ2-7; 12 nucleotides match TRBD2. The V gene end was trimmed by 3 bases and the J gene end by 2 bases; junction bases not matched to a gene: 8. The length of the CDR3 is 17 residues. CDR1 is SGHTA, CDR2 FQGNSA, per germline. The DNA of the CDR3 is TGTGCCAGCAGCTTGACTAGCGGGGGTTATCGGACCTACGAGCAGTACGTC. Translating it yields CASSLTSGGYRTYEQYV.

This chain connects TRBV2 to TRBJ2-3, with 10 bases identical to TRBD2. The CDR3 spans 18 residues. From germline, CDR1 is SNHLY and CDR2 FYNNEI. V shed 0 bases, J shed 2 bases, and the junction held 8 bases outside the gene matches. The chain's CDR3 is CASSEAVTSGAVTDTQYF. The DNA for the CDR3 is TGTGCCAGCAGTGAAGCAGTAACTAGCGGGGCCGTCACAGATACGCAGTATTTT.

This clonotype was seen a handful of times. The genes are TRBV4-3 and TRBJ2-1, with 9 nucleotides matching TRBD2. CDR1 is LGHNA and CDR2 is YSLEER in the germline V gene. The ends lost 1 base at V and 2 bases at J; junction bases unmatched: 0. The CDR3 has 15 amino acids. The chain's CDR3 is CASSQASGAYNEQFF. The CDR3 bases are TGCGCCAGCAGCCAAGCTAGCGGGGCCTACAATGAGCAGTTCTTC.

CDR3 sequence reads: CASRLRGADHEKLFF. The CDR3 nucleotides read TGTGCCAGCAGACTCCGGGGGGCTGATCATGAAAAACTGTTTTTT. This chain uses TRBV12-3 or TRBV12-4 with TRBJ1-4; D is perhaps TRBD1 (6 bases). V lost 6 bases, J lost 6 bases, and 17 bases lay in between. The CDR3 covers 15 residues.

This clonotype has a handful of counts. The CDR3 DNA sequence: TGTGCCAGTAGGAGAGAATCGGGGGGCCGAAATGAGCAGTTCTTC. It translates to CASRRESGGRNEQFF. The rearrangement links TRBV19 to TRBJ2-1; weak D call: TRBD2 (7 bases). Germline CDR1 and CDR2: LNHDA and SQIVND (reference sequence). V was shortened by 6 bases and J by 7 bases, with 19 bases between the two germline ends. This CDR3 comprises 15 residues.

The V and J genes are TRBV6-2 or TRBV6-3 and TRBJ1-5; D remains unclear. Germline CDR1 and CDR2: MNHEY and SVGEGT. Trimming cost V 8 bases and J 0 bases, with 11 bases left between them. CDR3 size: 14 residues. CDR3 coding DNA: TGTGCCAGCTGTCCCGGATATAGCAATCAGCCCCAGCATTTT. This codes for CASCPGYSNQPQHF.

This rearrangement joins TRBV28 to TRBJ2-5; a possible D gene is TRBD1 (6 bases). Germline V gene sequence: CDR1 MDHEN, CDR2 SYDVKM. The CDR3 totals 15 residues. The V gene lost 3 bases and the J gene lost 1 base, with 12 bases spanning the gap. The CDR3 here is CASSLPPDSQETQYF. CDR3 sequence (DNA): TGTGCCAGCAGTTTGCCCCCGGACAGCCAAGAGACCCAGTACTTC.

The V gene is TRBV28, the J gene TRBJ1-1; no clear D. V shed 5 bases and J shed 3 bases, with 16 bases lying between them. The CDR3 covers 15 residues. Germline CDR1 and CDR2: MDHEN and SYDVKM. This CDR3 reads CASSPLTGMYTEAFF. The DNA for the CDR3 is TGTGCCAGCAGTCCCTTAACCGGGATGTACACTGAAGCTTTCTTT.

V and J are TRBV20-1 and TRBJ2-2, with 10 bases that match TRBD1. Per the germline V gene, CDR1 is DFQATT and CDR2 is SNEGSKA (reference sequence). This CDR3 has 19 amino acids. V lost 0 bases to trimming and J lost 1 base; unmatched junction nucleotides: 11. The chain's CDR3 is CSARDEGGQGILNTGELFF. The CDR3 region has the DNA TGCAGTGCTAGAGATGAAGGGGGACAGGGGATATTGAACACCGGGGAGCTGTTTTTT.

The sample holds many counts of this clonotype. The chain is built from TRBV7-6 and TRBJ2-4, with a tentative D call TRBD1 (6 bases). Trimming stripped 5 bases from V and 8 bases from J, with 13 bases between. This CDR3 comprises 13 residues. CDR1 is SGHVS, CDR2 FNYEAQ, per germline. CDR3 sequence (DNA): TGTGCCAGCAGCCCCGGGACAAGGGACATTCAGTACTTC. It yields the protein CASSPGTRDIQYF.

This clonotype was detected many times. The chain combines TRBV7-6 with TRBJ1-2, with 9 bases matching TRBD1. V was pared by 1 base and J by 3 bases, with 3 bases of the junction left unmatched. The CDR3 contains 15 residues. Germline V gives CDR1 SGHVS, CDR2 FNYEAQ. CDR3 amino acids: CASSLETGGDYGYTF. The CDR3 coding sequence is TGTGCCAGCAGCTTAGAGACAGGGGGGGACTATGGCTACACCTTC.

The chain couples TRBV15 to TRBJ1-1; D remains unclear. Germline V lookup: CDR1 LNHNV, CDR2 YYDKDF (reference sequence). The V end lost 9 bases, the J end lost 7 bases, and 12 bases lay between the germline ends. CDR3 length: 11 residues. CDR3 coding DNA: TGTGCCACTCGCTCCAGTCTTGAAGCTTTCTTT. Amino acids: CATRSSLEAFF.

CDR3: CASSYWRADEAFF. DNA for the CDR3: TGTGCCAGCAGTTATTGGAGGGCCGACGAAGCTTTCTTT. The chain links TRBV6-5 to TRBJ1-1; D is unresolved. V lost 3 bases and J 8 bases, leaving 13 bases between the germline ends. In germline, CDR1 is MNHEY, CDR2 SVGAGI. This CDR3 is 13 amino acids long.

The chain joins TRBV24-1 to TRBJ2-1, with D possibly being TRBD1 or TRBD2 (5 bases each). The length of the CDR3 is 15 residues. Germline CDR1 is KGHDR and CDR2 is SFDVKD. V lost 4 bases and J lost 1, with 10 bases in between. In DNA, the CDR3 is TGTGCCACCAGTGAGGGACGGATATCCTACAATGAGCAGTTCTTC. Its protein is CATSEGRISYNEQFF.

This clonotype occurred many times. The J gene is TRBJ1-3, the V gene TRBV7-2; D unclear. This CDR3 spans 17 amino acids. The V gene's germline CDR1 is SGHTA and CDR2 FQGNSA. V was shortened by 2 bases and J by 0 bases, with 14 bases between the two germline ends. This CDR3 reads CASSLPLDGSSGNTIYF. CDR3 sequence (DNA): TGTGCCAGCAGCTTACCCCTCGACGGCAGCTCTGGAAACACCATATATTTT.

The CDR3 nucleotides are TGTGCCAGCAGCGCGGGGACTAGCTCTCAGCCGGATACGCAGTATTTT. Translated: CASSAGTSSQPDTQYF. The rearrangement uses TRBV9 and TRBJ2-3; 9 bases map to TRBD2. Per germline, CDR1 SGDLS and CDR2 YYNGEE. V dropped 3 bases and J dropped 6; count of bases not matched to a gene: 11. The CDR3 spans 16 residues.

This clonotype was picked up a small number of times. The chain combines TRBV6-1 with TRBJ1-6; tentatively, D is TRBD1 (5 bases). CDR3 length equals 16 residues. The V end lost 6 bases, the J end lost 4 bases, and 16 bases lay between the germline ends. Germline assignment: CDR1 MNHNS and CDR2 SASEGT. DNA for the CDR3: TGTGCCAGCAGCGGGGCCGCCTTTACTTATAATTCACCCCTCCACTTT. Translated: CASSGAAFTYNSPLHF.

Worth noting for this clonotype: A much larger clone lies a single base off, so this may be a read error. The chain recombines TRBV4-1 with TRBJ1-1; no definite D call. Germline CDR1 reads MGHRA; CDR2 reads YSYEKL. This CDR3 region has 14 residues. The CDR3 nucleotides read TGCGCCAACAGCCCAGGACCGGCGAGCACTGAAGCTTTCTTT. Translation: CANSPGPASTEAFF.

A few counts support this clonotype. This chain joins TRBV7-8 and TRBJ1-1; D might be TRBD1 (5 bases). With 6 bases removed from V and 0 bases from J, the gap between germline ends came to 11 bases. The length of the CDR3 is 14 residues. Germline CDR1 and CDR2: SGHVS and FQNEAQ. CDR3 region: CASRSGDLNTEAFF. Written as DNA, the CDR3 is TGTGCCAGCAGGTCGGGGGATCTGAACACTGAAGCTTTCTTT.

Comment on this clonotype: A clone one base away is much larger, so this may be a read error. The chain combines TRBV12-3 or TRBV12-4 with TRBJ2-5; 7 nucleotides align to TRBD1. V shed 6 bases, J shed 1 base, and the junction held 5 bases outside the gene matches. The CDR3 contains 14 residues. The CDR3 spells CASSMDRSQETQYF. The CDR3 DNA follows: TGTGCCAGCAGCATGGACAGGAGCCAAGAGACCCAGTACTTC.

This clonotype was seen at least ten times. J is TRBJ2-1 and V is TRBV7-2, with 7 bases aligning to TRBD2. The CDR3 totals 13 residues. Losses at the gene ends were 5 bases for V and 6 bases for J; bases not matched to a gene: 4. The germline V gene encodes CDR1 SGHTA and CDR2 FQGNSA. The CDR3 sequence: CASSHSGVNEQFF. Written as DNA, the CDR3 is TGTGCCAGCAGCCACAGCGGGGTCAATGAGCAGTTCTTC. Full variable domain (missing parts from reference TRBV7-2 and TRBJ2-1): GAGVSQSPSNKVTEKGKDVELRCDPISGHTALYWYRQSLGQGLEFLIYFQGNSAPDKSGLPSDRFSAERTGGSVSTLTIQRTQQEDSAVYLCASSHSGVNEQFFGPGTRLTVL.

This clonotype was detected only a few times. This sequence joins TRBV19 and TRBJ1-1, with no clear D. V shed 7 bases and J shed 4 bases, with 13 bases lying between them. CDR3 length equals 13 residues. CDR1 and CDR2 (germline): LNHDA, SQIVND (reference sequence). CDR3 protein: CASNFLGGTEAFF. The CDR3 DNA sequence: TGTGCCAGTAATTTCCTCGGCGGCACTGAAGCTTTCTTT. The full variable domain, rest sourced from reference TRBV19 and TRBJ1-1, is DGGITQSPKYLFRKEGQNVTLSCEQNLNHDAMYWYRQDPGQGLRLIYYSQIVNDFQKGDIAEGYSVSREKKESFPLTVTSAQKNPTAFYLCASNFLGGTEAFFGQGTRLTVV.

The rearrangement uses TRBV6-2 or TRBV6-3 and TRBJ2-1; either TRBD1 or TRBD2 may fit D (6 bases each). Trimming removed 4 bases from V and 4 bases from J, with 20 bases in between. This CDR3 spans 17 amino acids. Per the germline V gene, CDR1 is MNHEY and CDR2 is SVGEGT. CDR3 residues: CASSWGGGGIGYNEQFF. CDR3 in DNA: TGTGCCAGCAGTTGGGGAGGAGGGGGTATAGGGTACAATGAGCAGTTCTTC.

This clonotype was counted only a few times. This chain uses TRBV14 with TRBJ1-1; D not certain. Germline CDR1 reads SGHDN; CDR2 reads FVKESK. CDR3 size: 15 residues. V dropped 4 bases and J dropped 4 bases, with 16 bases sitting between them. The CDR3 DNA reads TGTGCCAGCAGCCGGGTGGGGAGGAGCGGCACTGAAGCTTTCTTT. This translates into CASSRVGRSGTEAFF.

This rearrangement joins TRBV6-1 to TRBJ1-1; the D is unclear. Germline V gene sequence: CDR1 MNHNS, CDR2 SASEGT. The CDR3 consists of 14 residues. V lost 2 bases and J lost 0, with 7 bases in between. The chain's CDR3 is CASSERVLNTEAFF. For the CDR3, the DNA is TGTGCCAGCAGTGAACGGGTTCTGAACACTGAAGCTTTCTTT.

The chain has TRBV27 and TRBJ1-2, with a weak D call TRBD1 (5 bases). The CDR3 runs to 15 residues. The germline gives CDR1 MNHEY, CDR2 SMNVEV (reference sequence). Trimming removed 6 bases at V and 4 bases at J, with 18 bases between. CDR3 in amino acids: CASRPDSLQVYGYTF. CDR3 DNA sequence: TGTGCCAGCAGGCCCGACAGCCTACAAGTCTATGGCTACACCTTC.

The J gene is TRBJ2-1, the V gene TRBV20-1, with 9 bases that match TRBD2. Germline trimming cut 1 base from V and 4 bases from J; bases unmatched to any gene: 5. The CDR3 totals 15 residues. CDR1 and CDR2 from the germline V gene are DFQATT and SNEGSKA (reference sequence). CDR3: CSARGSSGIYNEQFF. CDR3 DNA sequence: TGCAGTGCTAGAGGTTCTAGCGGGATTTACAATGAGCAGTTCTTC.

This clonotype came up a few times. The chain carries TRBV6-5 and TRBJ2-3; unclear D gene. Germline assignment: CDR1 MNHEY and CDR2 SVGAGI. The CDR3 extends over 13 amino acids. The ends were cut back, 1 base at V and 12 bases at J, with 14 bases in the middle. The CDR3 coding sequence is TGTGCCAGCAGTTACTACCCAGCCACAGATCAGTATTTT. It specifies CASSYYPATDQYF.

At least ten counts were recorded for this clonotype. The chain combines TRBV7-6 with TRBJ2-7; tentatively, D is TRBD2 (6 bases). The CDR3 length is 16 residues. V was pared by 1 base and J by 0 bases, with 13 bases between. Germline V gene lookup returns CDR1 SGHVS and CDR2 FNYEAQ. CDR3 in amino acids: CASSLVGGLDSYEQYV. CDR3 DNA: TGTGCCAGCAGCTTAGTGGGAGGCCTCGACTCCTACGAGCAGTACGTC.

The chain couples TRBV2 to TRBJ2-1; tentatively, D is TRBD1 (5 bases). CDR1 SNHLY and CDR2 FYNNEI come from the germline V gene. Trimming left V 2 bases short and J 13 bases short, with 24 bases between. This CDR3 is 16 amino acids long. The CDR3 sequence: CASSERGLHETPGQFF. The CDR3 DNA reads TGTGCCAGCAGTGAAAGGGGTCTACATGAGACGCCTGGACAGTTCTTC.

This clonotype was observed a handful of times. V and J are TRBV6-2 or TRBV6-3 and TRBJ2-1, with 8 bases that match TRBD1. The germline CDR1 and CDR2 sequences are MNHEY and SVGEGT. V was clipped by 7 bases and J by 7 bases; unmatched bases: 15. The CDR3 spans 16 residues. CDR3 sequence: CASTLTPWDRKNEQFF. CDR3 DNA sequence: TGTGCCAGCACTCTAACTCCCTGGGACAGGAAAAATGAGCAGTTCTTC.

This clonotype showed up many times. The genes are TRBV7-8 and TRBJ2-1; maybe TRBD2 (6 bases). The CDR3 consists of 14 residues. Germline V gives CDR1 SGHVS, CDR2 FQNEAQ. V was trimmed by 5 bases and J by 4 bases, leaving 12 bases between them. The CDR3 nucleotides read TGTGCCAGCAGCCGAAGGACTACGTACAATGAGCAGTTCTTC. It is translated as CASSRRTTYNEQFF.